This paragraph covers one TCR beta chain sequence. Source study methods: Reference gene primer amplification gave nucleated cell count estimates. This table comes from immunoSEQ multiplex PCR, and its TCRdb copy is limited to in-frame clones, with some not included. The V and J calls and the clone size are those of that table, but D and trimming were determined from the DNA. Of around 100,000 clones listed, almost 80% were seen once; the top ten hold around 29%. The data originate from a study of blood T cell repertoires in COVID-19. In the study overall: Both acute and convalescent COVID-19 samples were obtained from the United States, Italy and Spain.

Germline V gene lookup returns CDR1 MNHEY and CDR2 SVGEGT. This CDR3 has 13 residues. Trimming at V came to 2 bases and at J to 8 bases, leaving 3 bases not matched to a gene. The chain combines TRBV6-2 or TRBV6-3 with TRBJ2-1; 7 bases agree with TRBD2. Material for sequencing was peripheral blood. This sequence was found in a man between 70 and 80 years old with active or convalescent COVID-19. The DNA of the CDR3 is TGTGCCAGCAGTTACGGGGGGGTCCATGAGCAGTTCTTC. Its translation: CASSYGGVHEQFF.